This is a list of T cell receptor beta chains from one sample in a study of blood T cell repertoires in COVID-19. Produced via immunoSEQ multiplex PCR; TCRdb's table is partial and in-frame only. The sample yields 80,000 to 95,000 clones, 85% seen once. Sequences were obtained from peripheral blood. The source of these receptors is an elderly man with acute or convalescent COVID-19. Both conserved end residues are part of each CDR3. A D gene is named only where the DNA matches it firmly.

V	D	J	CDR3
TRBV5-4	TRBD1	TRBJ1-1	CASSVGQRNTEAFF
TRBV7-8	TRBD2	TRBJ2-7	CASSPLILAGARAPYEQYF
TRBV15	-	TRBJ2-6	CATSRGTGAGANVLTF
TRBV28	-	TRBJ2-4	CASSLRGIRGGTKNIQYF
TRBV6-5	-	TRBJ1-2	CASSFHRVNYGYTF
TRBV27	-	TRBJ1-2	CASTSQFGGDYGYTF
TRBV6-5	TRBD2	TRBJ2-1	CASSPLAGVGNEQFF
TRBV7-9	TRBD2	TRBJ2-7	CASSLGQGPSGSYEQYF
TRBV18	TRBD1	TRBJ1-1	CASSPILDRGNTEAFF
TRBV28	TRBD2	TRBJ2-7	CASSRPGGPYEQYF
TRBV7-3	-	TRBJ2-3	CASSLRGSTSDTQYF
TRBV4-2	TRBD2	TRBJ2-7	CASSQTSATNYEQYF
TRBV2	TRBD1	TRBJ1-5	CASRDAGTGFQPQHF
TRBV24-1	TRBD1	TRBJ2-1	CATSEPGQGGNEQFF
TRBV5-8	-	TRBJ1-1	CASSSDTGVLNTEAFF
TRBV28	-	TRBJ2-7	CASRRLRGAYEQYF
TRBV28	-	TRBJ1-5	CASSRSGGTPGQPQHF
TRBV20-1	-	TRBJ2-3	CSASMSSFDTQYF
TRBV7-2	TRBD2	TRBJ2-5	CASSRTSARRGETQYF
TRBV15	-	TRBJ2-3	CATSRDITERVVDTQYF
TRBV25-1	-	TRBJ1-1	CASSDMGHMNTEAFF
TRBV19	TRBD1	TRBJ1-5	CASSIQGGSNQPQHF
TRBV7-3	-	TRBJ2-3	CASSPAGHSTDTQYF
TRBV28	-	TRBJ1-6	CASRLDSAGSPLHF
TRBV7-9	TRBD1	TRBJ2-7	CASSARDRGTYEQYF
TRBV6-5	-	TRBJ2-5	CASSYTGTQETQYF
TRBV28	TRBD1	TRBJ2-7	CASRSQGQGRAYEQYF
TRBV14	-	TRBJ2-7	CASSQTGNEQYF
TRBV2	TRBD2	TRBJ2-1	CASSELGEGYNEQFF
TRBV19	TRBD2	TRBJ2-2	CASSMEVGSGVTGELFF
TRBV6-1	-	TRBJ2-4	CASSESGRGTVQYF
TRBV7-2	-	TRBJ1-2	CASSLDGGDYGYTF
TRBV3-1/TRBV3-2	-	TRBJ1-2	CASSQDLLTGYGYTF
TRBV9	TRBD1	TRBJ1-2	CASSVVPGGGSGYTF
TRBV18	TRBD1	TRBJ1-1	CASSSRQGDTEAFF
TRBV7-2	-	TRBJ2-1	CASSFTTLGANEQFF
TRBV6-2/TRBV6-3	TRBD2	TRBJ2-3	CASSFPRLAGVDTQYF
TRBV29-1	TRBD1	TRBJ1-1	CSVRATGVTEAFF
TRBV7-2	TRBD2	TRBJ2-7	CASSQGTSGYEQYF
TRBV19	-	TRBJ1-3	CASSTEVRSGNTIYF
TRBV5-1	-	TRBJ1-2	CASSLAGDTGYGYTF
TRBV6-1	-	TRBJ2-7	CASSEQGTSLYEQYF